Given below is one T cell receptor beta chain in context. What this receptor recognizes is not known. No clone much larger than this one lies a single base away; base qualities are absent. The sample originates from a study of Tregs in tolerant kidney transplant recipients (dated by TCRdb to between 2018 and 2021). Study-level background: TCRbeta sequencing was used in the study to identify donor-specific regulatory T cells before combined kidney and bone marrow transplantation, and the identified cells were then tracked after transplant. In a few healthy controls, several methods of expanding Tregs specific for an allogeneic donor were compared by TCRbeta repertoire sequencing.

Unstimulated Tregs (CD4+CD25+CD127-), CD4+ non-Tregs (CD4+CD25-), CD4 and CD8 cells were FACS-sorted from thawed PBMCs. Blood from healthy controls was obtained either as purchased buffy coats or from healthy volunteers. Healthy control blood was processed by Ficoll density gradient to PBMCs and cryopreserved; patient PBMCs were collected before and after transplant. Results and caveats for the whole study, not just this receptor: The study was constrained by small patient numbers, and validation of the findings is required in larger populations and under other immunosuppression protocols. Expanding Tregs with activated donor B cells appeared to identify the most biologically relevant and donor-specific TCRbeta repertoire. Although technical replication error seemed to be minimal, the question of biological reproducibility was not addressed directly.

For TCRbeta CDR3 sequencing, genomic DNA from the sorted cells was extracted using the QIAGEN DNeasy Blood and Tissue Kit. High-throughput TCRbeta CDR3 sequencing was carried out commercially through immunoSEQ, with PCR amplification with bias correction and internal controls included. In the authors' own workflow: A unique productive TCRbeta sequence was defined by the CDR3 nucleotide sequence when primers matched, and otherwise by the CDR3 amino acid sequence together with the Vbeta and Jbeta genes. To correct for sorting error, sequences found in more than one sorted population at a frequency ratio of 2:1 or less were discarded, and the remaining shared sequences were assigned to the population with the higher frequency. Donor-reactive sequences were defined as at least 5-fold expanded in CFSE-low cells versus unstimulated cells, with frequency of at least 0.01% in CFSE-low cells. Repertoire divergence was quantified by Jensen-Shannon divergence using the top 100 TCRbeta sequences ranked by frequency. For samples with multiple sequencing runs, sorting error was corrected separately for each run before the runs were pooled. In TCRdb, the immuneACCESS table is reduced to in-frame sequences with V and J assigned. These tables do not hold every clone; where another copy was compared, an unresolved V gene accounts for under half, and the others remain unexplained. That table furnishes V, J and clone size, whereas the DNA furnished D and trimming. This sample lists under 300,000 clones; around 81% were detected once. Less than 0.75% of the sample is taken by the ten largest.

The CDR3 covers 16 residues, taking in both the cysteine and the phenylalanine. Only CDR3 DNA is held: 48 bases, read in frame from base 1. Between the V and J ends, shortened by 4 bases and 4 bases respectively, the junction contains 17 bases. According to the germline V gene, CDR1 reads SGHTS and CDR2 reads YDEGEE. The chain is assembled from TRBV5-8 and TRBJ2-2; the D gene is perhaps TRBD1, on 6 matching bases. The source material was CD4+ T cells from blood. The TCR originated in a human donor in good health. The CDR3 protein sequence reads: CASSHIDRFSTGELFF. The base sequence is TGTGCCAGCAGCCACATCGACAGGTTTTCCACCGGGGAGCTGTTTTTT.